These T cell receptor beta chains were read from a single sample in a study of cytomegalovirus exposure and HLA in healthy donors. Sequencing was performed with immunoSEQ multiplex PCR; in TCRdb, only in-frame clones are kept and a portion is missing. The table has 150,000 or so clones, about three quarters seen once. Specimen: PBMCs. The receptors were gathered from a man aged 40-50 years in good health and CMV-seropositive. Each CDR3 is given without its conserved first and last residue. Each record gives: CDR3 length, D gene, J gene, V gene, CDR3 protein. The D gene is left open where the match is weak.

13 | - | TRBJ1-3 | TRBV30 | AWTRDIGSGNTIY
10 | - | TRBJ2-7 | TRBV7-2 | ASSFDQGEQY
15 | TRBD1 | TRBJ1-1 | TRBV11-3 | ASSFTGTGRGDTEAF
12 | - | TRBJ2-2 | TRBV6-4 | ASSDEQNTGELF
13 | TRBD1 | TRBJ1-4 | TRBV27 | ASSLRQGMGEKLF
11 | TRBD1 | TRBJ1-2 | TRBV5-1 | ASSFQGAEGYT
9 | - | TRBJ2-3 | TRBV5-5 | ASSSRDTQY
16 | TRBD2 | TRBJ2-3 | TRBV27 | ASSSLSRLAGLTDTQY
12 | - | TRBJ1-5 | TRBV6-1 | ASSAGVGNQPQH
10 | - | TRBJ1-1 | TRBV28 | ASSLGNREAF
13 | - | TRBJ2-5 | TRBV6-1 | ASSALTEGLETQY
14 | - | TRBJ2-1 | TRBV6-5 | ASSYGVRGTYNEQF
13 | TRBD1 | TRBJ2-7 | TRBV9 | ASSLPGTGGTEQY
12 | TRBD1 | TRBJ1-2 | TRBV28 | ASQPGQGAYGYT
15 | TRBD2 | TRBJ2-2 | TRBV7-3 | ASSSDPGTSETGELF
12 | TRBD1 | TRBJ2-3 | TRBV11-3 | ASSKGQETDTQY
12 | - | TRBJ2-4 | TRBV28 | ASSLRASENIQY